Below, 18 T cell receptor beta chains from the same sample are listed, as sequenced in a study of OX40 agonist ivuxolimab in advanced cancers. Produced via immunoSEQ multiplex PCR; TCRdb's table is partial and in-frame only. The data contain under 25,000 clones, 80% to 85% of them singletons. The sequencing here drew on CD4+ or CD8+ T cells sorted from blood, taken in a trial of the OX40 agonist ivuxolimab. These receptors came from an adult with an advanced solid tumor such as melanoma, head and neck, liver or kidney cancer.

The CDR3, as DNA: TGTGCCAGCAGCCTGGGACAACGATCTGGAAACACCATATATTTT. Translated: CASSLGQRSGNTIYF. The V and J genes are TRBV5-6 and TRBJ1-3; weak D call: TRBD1 (6 bases). This CDR3 spans 15 amino acids. V lost 4 bases and J 1 base, leaving 12 bases between the germline ends. Per the germline V gene, CDR1 is SGHDT and CDR2 is YYEEEE.

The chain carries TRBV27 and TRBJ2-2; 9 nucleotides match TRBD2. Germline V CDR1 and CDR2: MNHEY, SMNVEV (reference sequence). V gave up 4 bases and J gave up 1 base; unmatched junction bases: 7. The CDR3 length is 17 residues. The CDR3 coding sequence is TGTGCCAGCAGTTCAGTGTTACTAGCGGGGAACACCGGGGAGCTGTTTTTT. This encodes CASSSVLLAGNTGELFF.

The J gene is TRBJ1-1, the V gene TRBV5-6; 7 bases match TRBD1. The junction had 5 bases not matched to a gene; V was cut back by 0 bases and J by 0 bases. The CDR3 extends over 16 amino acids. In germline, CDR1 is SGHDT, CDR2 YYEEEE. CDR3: CASSLVPGTVNTEAFF. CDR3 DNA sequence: TGTGCCAGCAGCTTGGTTCCCGGGACAGTGAACACTGAAGCTTTCTTT.

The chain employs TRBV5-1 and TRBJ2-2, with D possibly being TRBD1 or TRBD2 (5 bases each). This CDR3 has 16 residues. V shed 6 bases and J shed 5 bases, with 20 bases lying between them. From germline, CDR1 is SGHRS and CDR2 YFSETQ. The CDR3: CASTQSTGTGTGELFF. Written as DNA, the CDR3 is TGCGCCAGCACCCAATCTACGGGGACGGGGACCGGGGAGCTGTTTTTT.

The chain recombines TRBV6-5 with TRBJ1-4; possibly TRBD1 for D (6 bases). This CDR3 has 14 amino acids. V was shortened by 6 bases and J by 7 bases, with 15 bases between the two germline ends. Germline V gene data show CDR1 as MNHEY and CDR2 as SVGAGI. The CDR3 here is CASSLSGGREKLFF. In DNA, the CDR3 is TGTGCCAGCAGCCTTTCCGGGGGCCGTGAAAAACTGTTTTTT.

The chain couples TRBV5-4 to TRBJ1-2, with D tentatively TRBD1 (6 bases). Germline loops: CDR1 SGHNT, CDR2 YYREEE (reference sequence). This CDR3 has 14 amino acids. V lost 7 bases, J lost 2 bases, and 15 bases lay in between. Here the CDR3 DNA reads TGTGCCAGCGGAACTCAGGGGTCAAACTATGGCTACACCTTC. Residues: CASGTQGSNYGYTF. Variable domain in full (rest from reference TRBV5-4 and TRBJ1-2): ETGVTQSPTHLIKTRGQQVTLRCSSQSGHNTVSWYQQALGQGPQFIFQYYREEENGRGNFPPRFSGLQFPNYSSELNVNALELDDSALYLCASGTQGSNYGYTFGSGTRLTVV.

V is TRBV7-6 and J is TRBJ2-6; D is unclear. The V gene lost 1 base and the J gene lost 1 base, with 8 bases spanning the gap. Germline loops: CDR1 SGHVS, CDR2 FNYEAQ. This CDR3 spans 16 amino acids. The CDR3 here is CASSLGTLSGANVLTF. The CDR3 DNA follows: TGTGCCAGCAGCTTAGGGACCCTTTCTGGGGCCAACGTCCTGACTTTC.

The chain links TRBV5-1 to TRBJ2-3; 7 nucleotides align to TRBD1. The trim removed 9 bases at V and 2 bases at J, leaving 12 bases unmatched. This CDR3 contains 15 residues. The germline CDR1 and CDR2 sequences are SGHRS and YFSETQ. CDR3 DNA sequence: TGCGCCACCTGTTCCTCGGGACAGTACACAGATACGCAGTATTTT. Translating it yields CATCSSGQYTDTQYF.

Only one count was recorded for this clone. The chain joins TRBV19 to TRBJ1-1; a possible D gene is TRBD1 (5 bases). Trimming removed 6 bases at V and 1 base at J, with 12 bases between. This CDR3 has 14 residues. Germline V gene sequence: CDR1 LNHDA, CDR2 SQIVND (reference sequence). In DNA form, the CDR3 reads TGTGCCAGTAGAGTCGGAGGGACGAACACTGAAGCTTTCTTT. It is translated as CASRVGGTNTEAFF.

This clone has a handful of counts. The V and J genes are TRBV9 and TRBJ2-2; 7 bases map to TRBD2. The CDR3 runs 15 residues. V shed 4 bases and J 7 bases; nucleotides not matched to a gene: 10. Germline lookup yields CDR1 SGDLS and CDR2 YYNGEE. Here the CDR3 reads CASSTRTSLVGELFF. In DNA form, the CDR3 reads TGTGCCAGCAGCACTCGGACTAGTCTGGTCGGGGAGCTGTTTTTT.

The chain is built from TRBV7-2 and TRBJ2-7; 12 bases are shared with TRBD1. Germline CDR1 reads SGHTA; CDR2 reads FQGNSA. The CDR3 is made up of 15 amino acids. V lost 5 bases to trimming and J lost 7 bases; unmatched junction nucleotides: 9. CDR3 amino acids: CASSPPGQGAREQYF. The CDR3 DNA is TGTGCCAGCAGCCCCCCGGGACAGGGGGCGCGGGAGCAGTACTTC.

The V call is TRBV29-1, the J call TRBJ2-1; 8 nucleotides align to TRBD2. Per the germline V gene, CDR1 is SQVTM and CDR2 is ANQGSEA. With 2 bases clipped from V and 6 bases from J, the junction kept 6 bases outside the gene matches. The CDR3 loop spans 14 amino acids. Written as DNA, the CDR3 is TGCAGCGTTGAACTAGCGGGCCCTTCCAATGAGCAGTTCTTC. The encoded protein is CSVELAGPSNEQFF.

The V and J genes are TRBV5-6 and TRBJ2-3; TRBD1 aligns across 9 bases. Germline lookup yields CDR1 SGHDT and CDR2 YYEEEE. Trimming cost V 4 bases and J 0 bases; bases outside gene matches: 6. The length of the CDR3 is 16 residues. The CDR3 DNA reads TGTGCCAGCAGCATTTACAGGGGGCCAAGCACAGATACGCAGTATTTT. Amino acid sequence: CASSIYRGPSTDTQYF.

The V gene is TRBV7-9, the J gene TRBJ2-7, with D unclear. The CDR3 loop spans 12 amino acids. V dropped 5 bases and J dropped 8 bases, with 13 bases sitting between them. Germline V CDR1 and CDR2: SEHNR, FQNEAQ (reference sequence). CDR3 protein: CASSTPFPKQYF. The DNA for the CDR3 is TGTGCCAGCAGCACTCCGTTTCCGAAGCAGTACTTC.

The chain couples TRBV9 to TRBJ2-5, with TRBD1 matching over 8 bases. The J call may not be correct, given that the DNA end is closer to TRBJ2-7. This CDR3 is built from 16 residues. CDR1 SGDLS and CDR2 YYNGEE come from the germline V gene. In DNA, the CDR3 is TGTGCCAGCAGCGTAGAAGCCGGGACAGGCATATACGAGCAGTACTTC. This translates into CASSVEAGTGIYEQYF.

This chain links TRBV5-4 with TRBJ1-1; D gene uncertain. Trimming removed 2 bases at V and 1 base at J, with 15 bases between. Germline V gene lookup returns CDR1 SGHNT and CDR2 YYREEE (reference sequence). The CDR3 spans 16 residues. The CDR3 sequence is CASSFGVRPGNTEAFF. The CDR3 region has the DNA TGTGCCAGCAGCTTTGGGGTTCGTCCGGGGAACACTGAAGCTTTCTTT.

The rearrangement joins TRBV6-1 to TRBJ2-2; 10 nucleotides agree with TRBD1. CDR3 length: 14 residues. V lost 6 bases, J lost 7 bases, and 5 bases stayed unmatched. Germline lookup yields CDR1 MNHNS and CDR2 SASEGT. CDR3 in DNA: TGTGCCAGCAGGGACAGGGGGAGAGGCGGGGAGCTGTTTTTT. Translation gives CASRDRGRGGELFF.

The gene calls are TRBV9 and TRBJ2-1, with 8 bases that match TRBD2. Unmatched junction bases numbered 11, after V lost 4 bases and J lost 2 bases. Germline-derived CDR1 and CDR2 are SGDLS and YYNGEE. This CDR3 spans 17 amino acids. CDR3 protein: CASSPFLTSVPYNEQFF. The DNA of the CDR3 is TGTGCCAGCAGCCCCTTTTTGACTAGCGTGCCCTACAATGAGCAGTTCTTC.